Listed below are T cell receptor beta chains from one sample, sequenced in a study of blood T cell repertoires in COVID-19. Using immunoSEQ multiplex PCR, the repertoire was profiled, and TCRdb retains in-frame clones only, with some absent. The data contain over 250,000 clones, about 89% of them singletons. The sample consisted of PBMCs or T cells enriched from blood (not recorded which). The receptors come from a young woman who had recovered from COVID-19. CDR3s include the opening cysteine and the closing phenylalanine or tryptophan. D genes are given only for firm matches. Part of the rows lack a size; the others show once, few, many or a class for expanded clones.

d_call	v_call	clone_size	j_call	cdr3_aa	cdr3_nt
-	TRBV6-4	-	TRBJ2-1	CASARFSYNEQFF	TGTGCCAGCGCTAGGTTCTCCTACAATGAGCAGTTCTTC
-	TRBV9	-	TRBJ2-5	CASSVMGQGETQYF	TGTGCCAGCAGCGTGATGGGGCAGGGAGAGACCCAGTACTTC
-	TRBV6-5	once	TRBJ1-5	CASSLEYSNQPQHF	TGTGCCAGCAGCCTAGAGTATAGCAATCAGCCCCAGCATTTT
TRBD2	TRBV4-3	-	TRBJ2-3	CASSLRGASGGDTQYF	TGCGCCAGCAGCCTCCGGGGAGCTAGCGGGGGAGATACGCAGTATTTT
TRBD1	TRBV5-1	-	TRBJ1-3	CASSLRTGQGNTIYF	TGCGCCAGCAGCTTGAGGACAGGCCAAGGAAACACCATATATTTT
-	TRBV6-1	-	TRBJ2-3	CASSGGGHSRYSTDTQYF	TGTGCCAGCAGTGGGGGGGGCCATTCCCGATATAGCACAGATACGCAGTATTTT
TRBD1	TRBV6-5	-	TRBJ1-2	CASSYGLGQIYGYTF	TGTGCCAGCAGTTACGGCCTGGGACAGATCTATGGCTACACCTTC
TRBD1	TRBV4-3	once	TRBJ1-1	CASSQDRGPGTEAFF	TGCGCCAGCAGCCAAGATAGGGGGCCGGGAACTGAAGCTTTCTTT
-	TRBV7-2	-	TRBJ1-1	CASSLLEGGTEAFF	TGTGCCAGCAGCTTACTAGAGGGAGGTACTGAAGCTTTCTTT
-	TRBV21-1	-	TRBJ2-3	CASSKERLLRRKDTQYF	TGTGCCAGCAGCAAAGAGAGACTTCTCCGCCGGAAAGATACGCAGTATTTT
TRBD2	TRBV5-6	-	TRBJ2-5	CASSFLAGRETQYF	TGTGCCAGCAGCTTTCTAGCGGGGAGGGAGACCCAGTACTTC
TRBD1	TRBV28	-	TRBJ1-1	CASSPNSRTGNTEAFF	TGTGCCAGCAGTCCTAATTCAAGGACAGGGAACACTGAAGCTTTCTTT
TRBD1	TRBV6-5	-	TRBJ2-7	CASRQGAEQYF	TGTGCCAGTAGACAGGGGGCCGAGCAGTACTTC
TRBD2	TRBV5-1	once	TRBJ2-3	CASRGLAEAIDTQYF	TGCGCCAGCAGGGGACTAGCGGAGGCCATCGATACGCAGTATTTT
-	TRBV18	-	TRBJ2-3	CASSPLAVLEDTQYF	TGTGCCAGCTCACCACTAGCGGTACTAGAAGATACGCAGTATTTT
TRBD2	TRBV4-2	once	TRBJ2-3	CASSQDASGGADTQYF	TGTGCCAGCAGCCAAGATGCTAGCGGGGGGGCAGATACGCAGTATTTT
TRBD1	TRBV9	-	TRBJ1-1	CASSVLQGAEAFF	TGTGCCAGCAGCGTGCTACAGGGGGCTGAAGCTTTCTTT
TRBD1	TRBV14	-	TRBJ2-1	CASSLTGYNEQFF	TGTGCCAGCAGCCTGACAGGGTACAATGAGCAGTTCTTC
-	TRBV28	-	TRBJ1-4	CASTLTDFAGGKLFF	TGTGCCAGCACCCTTACCGATTTCGCGGGAGGAAAACTGTTTTTT
-	TRBV14	once	TRBJ2-1	CASSQFGGRAGQRLNEQFF	TGTGCCAGCAGCCAGTTTGGGGGCCGAGCAGGGCAGCGTTTGAATGAGCAGTTCTTC
TRBD1	TRBV29-1	-	TRBJ1-2	CSVGRDRVDYGYTF	TGCAGCGTTGGGCGGGACAGGGTGGACTATGGCTACACCTTC
TRBD1	TRBV11-3	-	TRBJ2-5	CASSLQGASETQYF	TGTGCCAGCAGCTTACAGGGGGCCTCAGAGACCCAGTACTTC
TRBD2	TRBV5-4	-	TRBJ2-7	CASSLAPSGDYEQYF	TGTGCCAGCAGCTTGGCCCCTAGCGGGGACTACGAGCAGTACTTC
-	TRBV10-3	-	TRBJ1-2	CAISEQVGGYGYTF	TGTGCCATCAGTGAGCAGGTGGGGGGATATGGCTACACCTTC
-	TRBV12-3/TRBV12-4	-	TRBJ1-3	CASLRGFGNTIYF	TGTGCCAGCCTGAGGGGGTTCGGAAACACCATATATTTT
TRBD2	TRBV6-5	-	TRBJ2-3	CASSRGGSDTQYF	TGTGCCAGCAGCCGGGGGGGGTCGGATACGCAGTATTTT
-	TRBV19	-	TRBJ1-1	CASSVARGTEAFF	TGTGCCAGTAGTGTGGCCAGGGGCACTGAAGCTTTCTTT
-	TRBV7-2	-	TRBJ1-5	CASSFSGAYQPQHF	TGTGCCAGCAGCTTCTCAGGGGCGTACCAGCCCCAGCATTTT
-	TRBV7-8	-	TRBJ1-1	CASSLGAGGNTEAFF	TGTGCCAGCAGCTTAGGGGCAGGAGGGAACACTGAAGCTTTCTTT
-	TRBV18	few	TRBJ1-1	CASSPIEGNTEAFF	TGTGCCAGCTCACCAATTGAGGGGAACACTGAAGCTTTCTTT
-	TRBV21-1	-	TRBJ2-5	CASSKGWTGGRETQYF	TGTGCCAGCAGCAAAGGCTGGACAGGGGGCAGGGAGACCCAGTACTTC
-	TRBV5-4	-	TRBJ1-1	CASSRTSNTEAFF	TGTGCCAGCAGCCGCACATCGAACACTGAAGCTTTCTTT
-	TRBV12-3/TRBV12-4	-	TRBJ1-2	CASSWGGQDGYTF	TGTGCCAGCAGTTGGGGGGGTCAGGATGGCTACACCTTC
-	TRBV7-6	-	TRBJ1-1	CASSLAGPNTEAFF	TGTGCCAGCAGCTTAGCGGGGCCGAACACTGAAGCTTTCTTT
-	TRBV10-3	once	TRBJ1-6	CAIREHSDSSYNSPLHF	TGTGCCATCAGGGAACACTCGGACAGCTCCTATAATTCACCCCTCCACTTT
-	TRBV5-1	-	TRBJ2-7	CASSSTGISYEQYF	TGCGCCAGCAGCTCTACCGGGATCTCCTACGAGCAGTACTTC
-	TRBV3-1/TRBV3-2	-	TRBJ1-1	CASSAAGYTEAFF	TGTGCCAGCAGCGCGGCGGGGTACACTGAAGCTTTCTTT
TRBD1	TRBV3-1/TRBV3-2	-	TRBJ1-3	CASSPGQPFSGNTIYF	TGTGCCAGCAGCCCGGGACAGCCCTTCTCTGGAAACACCATATATTTT
TRBD1	TRBV5-1	-	TRBJ2-3	CASSFGQDTDTQYF	TGCGCCAGCAGCTTCGGACAGGACACAGATACGCAGTATTTT
TRBD1	TRBV11-3	-	TRBJ2-3	CASSLRAGGSTDTQYF	TGTGCCAGCAGCCTGCGGGCAGGGGGTAGCACAGATACGCAGTATTTT
-	TRBV6-5	-	TRBJ2-3	CASSLDSYTDTQYF	TGTGCCAGCAGTTTAGACAGTTACACAGATACGCAGTATTTT
-	TRBV7-3	-	TRBJ2-1	CASSPTTRGFHEQFF	TGTGCCAGCAGCCCGACGACTAGAGGTTTTCATGAGCAGTTCTTC
-	TRBV11-3	-	TRBJ2-3	CASSVGGHGDTQYF	TGTGCCAGCAGCGTCGGGGGGCACGGAGATACGCAGTATTTT
-	TRBV7-7	-	TRBJ2-3	CASSLEARGWGDTQYF	TGTGCCAGCAGCTTAGAAGCGCGGGGCTGGGGAGATACGCAGTATTTT
-	TRBV4-1	-	TRBJ2-5	CASSQDPGGEGETQYF	TGCGCCAGCAGCCAAGATCCGGGGGGCGAGGGGGAGACCCAGTACTTC
TRBD2	TRBV9	-	TRBJ2-1	CASSLHGLAGGLTDHNEQFF	TGTGCCAGCAGCCTCCACGGACTAGCGGGGGGCCTTACGGACCACAATGAGCAGTTCTTC
-	TRBV7-2	-	TRBJ1-2	CASSLVAGTGYGYTF	TGTGCCAGCAGCTTAGTCGCCGGGACTGGCTATGGCTACACCTTC
TRBD1	TRBV6-5	-	TRBJ1-1	CASGPRGLTEAFF	TGTGCCAGCGGACCCAGGGGGCTCACTGAAGCTTTCTTT
-	TRBV2	few	TRBJ2-1	CASSPGRGGPYNEQFF	TGTGCCAGCAGCCCAGGGAGGGGGGGCCCCTACAATGAGCAGTTCTTC
-	TRBV7-2	-	TRBJ1-2	CASSLSSGGYTF	TGTGCCAGCAGCCTCTCATCAGGCGGCTACACCTTC
-	TRBV3-1/TRBV3-2	-	TRBJ2-1	CASSQDAGGPREQFF	TGTGCCAGCAGCCAAGATGCCGGGGGGCCCCGGGAGCAGTTCTTC
-	TRBV6-1	few	TRBJ1-2	CASSEVSPQSQF	TGTGCCAGCAGTGAAGTATCCCCCCAGTCCCAATTC
-	TRBV6-5	-	TRBJ1-1	CASSYSNTGTEAFF	TGTGCCAGCAGTTACTCGAATACAGGGACAGAAGCTTTCTTT
TRBD2	TRBV6-2/TRBV6-3	-	TRBJ2-3	CASSYYSGGPTDTQYF	TGTGCCAGCAGTTATTATAGCGGGGGGCCCACAGATACGCAGTATTTT
TRBD1	TRBV27	-	TRBJ1-1	CASSLVTGSTEAFF	TGTGCCAGCAGTTTAGTGACAGGGAGCACTGAAGCTTTCTTT
-	TRBV4-3	-	TRBJ1-3	CASSQDAPRQLRNTIYF	TGCGCCAGCAGCCAAGATGCTCCAAGACAGTTAAGAAACACCATATATTTT
-	TRBV29-1	-	TRBJ2-5	CSVEDQEDQETQYF	TGCAGCGTTGAAGATCAGGAGGACCAAGAGACCCAGTACTTC